The 15 T cell receptor beta chains given below trace back to one sample, sequenced in a study of blood T cell repertoires in COVID-19. Sequencing was performed with immunoSEQ multiplex PCR; in TCRdb, only in-frame clones are kept and a portion is missing. The sample carries about 240,000 clones, 87% recorded once. Sequencing was performed on peripheral blood. The receptors derive from a man aged 55 to 70 who had recovered from COVID-19.

The chain carries TRBV19 and TRBJ1-4; weak D call: TRBD1 (6 bases). Germline V gives CDR1 LNHDA, CDR2 SQIVND (reference sequence). The ends were cut back, 10 bases at V and 10 bases at J, with 19 bases in the middle. The CDR3 length is 13 residues. The CDR3 loop is CATLTGIRGKLFF. The CDR3 bases are TGTGCCACCCTCACAGGGATACGTGGAAAACTGTTTTTT.

This chain uses TRBV10-3 with TRBJ2-7, with 7 bases identical to TRBD1. CDR1 is ENHRY and CDR2 is SYGVKD in the germline V gene. This CDR3 comprises 14 residues. With V trimmed by 8 bases and J by 6 bases, 13 bases remained unmatched. The CDR3 sequence is CAIAESGNRGEQYV. The CDR3 DNA reads as TGTGCCATCGCTGAGTCTGGGAACAGGGGCGAGCAGTACGTC.

This chain joins TRBV6-6 and TRBJ2-3, with D possibly TRBD2 on 7 matching bases. Germline V gene data show CDR1 as MNHNY and CDR2 as SVGAGI (reference sequence). CDR3 length: 16 residues. The ends were cut back, 4 bases at V and 3 bases at J, with 17 bases in the middle. The chain's CDR3 is CASSSSKGGRTDTQYF. DNA for the CDR3: TGTGCCAGCAGTTCCTCAAAGGGGGGGCGGACAGATACGCAGTATTTT.

The chain links TRBV24-1 to TRBJ1-1; D is possibly TRBD1 (5 bases). Deletions cut 5 bases from V and 1 base from J, with 10 bases between. Germline V gene sequence: CDR1 KGHDR, CDR2 SFDVKD. The CDR3 runs 14 residues. The CDR3 reads CATSGTGWNTEAFF. In nucleotides, the CDR3 is TGTGCCACCAGTGGTACAGGTTGGAACACTGAAGCTTTCTTT.

The V gene is TRBV27, the J gene TRBJ2-5, with D possibly TRBD2 on 5 matching bases. The CDR3 consists of 14 residues. Germline V gene sequence: CDR1 MNHEY, CDR2 SMNVEV (reference sequence). The V gene lost 3 bases and the J gene lost 5 bases, with 13 bases spanning the gap. The CDR3 DNA follows: TGTGCCAGCAGTTTTTTCGGGGTCGGGGAGACCCAGTACTTC. Its translation is CASSFFGVGETQYF.

The table lists this clone with many counts. The gene calls are TRBV2 and TRBJ1-2; D is ambiguous. Trimming pared 5 bases from V and 4 bases from J, leaving 14 bases between. Germline CDR1 and CDR2: SNHLY and FYNNEI. The CDR3 extends over 14 amino acids. CDR3: CASSPISGGYGYTF. DNA of the CDR3: TGTGCCAGCAGTCCGATCTCCGGAGGCTATGGCTACACCTTC.

J is TRBJ2-1 and V is TRBV21-1; the table's D call, TRBD2, was not checked against the DNA. TRBV21-1 is classified as a pseudogene. This CDR3 contains 17 residues. CDR3: CASSKVGRVAPYNEQFF. DNA for the CDR3: TGTGCCAGCAGCAAAGTTGGGCGAGTAGCGCCCTACAATGAGCAGTTCTTC.

V gene TRBV15 combines with J gene TRBJ2-3, with TRBD1 as a possible D gene (6 bases). Per germline, CDR1 LNHNV and CDR2 YYDKDF (reference sequence). Trimming cost V 4 bases and J 4 bases, with 12 bases left between them. The CDR3 runs to 14 residues. CDR3 DNA sequence: TGTGCCACCAGCAAACGGACAGTAGCAGATACGCAGTATTTT. Its protein product is CATSKRTVADTQYF.

The chain employs TRBV28 and TRBJ1-2, with 11 bases aligning to TRBD1. Germline CDR1 reads MDHEN; CDR2 reads SYDVKM. J lost 3 bases, V lost 4 bases, and 4 bases had no gene match. The CDR3 sequence is 15 residues long. Here the CDR3 reads CASSSGTGGYYGYTF. CDR3 nucleotide sequence: TGTGCCAGCAGTTCCGGGACAGGGGGTTACTATGGCTACACCTTC.

This clone appeared a few times. The J gene is TRBJ1-3, the V gene TRBV5-1; a possible D gene is TRBD1 (5 bases). With 0 bases removed from V and 4 bases from J, the gap between germline ends came to 11 bases. There are 15 residues in the CDR3. Germline values: CDR1 SGHRS, CDR2 YFSETQ. The DNA for the CDR3 is TGCGCCAGCAGCTTGGAGGGGCCTAGGGGAAACACCATATATTTT. Its translation is CASSLEGPRGNTIYF.

In its sample, this clone was seen a few times. The V call is TRBV29-1, the J call TRBJ1-6; the match to TRBD1 covers 10 bases. Unmatched junction bases numbered 0, after V lost 6 bases and J lost 4 bases. This CDR3 comprises 13 residues. Germline V CDR1 and CDR2: SQVTM, ANQGSEA. CDR3 residues: CSVGQGYNSPLHF. CDR3 coding DNA: TGCAGCGTGGGACAGGGGTATAATTCACCCCTCCACTTT.

This chain joins TRBV11-3 and TRBJ1-6; D possibly corresponds to TRBD1 (5 bases). CDR3 length equals 15 residues. The germline V and J ends were trimmed by 2 bases and 7 bases, with 12 bases remaining between them. Germline loops: CDR1 SGHNT, CDR2 YENEEA. Here the CDR3 DNA reads TGTGCCAGCAGCTTAAATACAGGATCCAATTCACCCCTCCACTTT. Encoded protein: CASSLNTGSNSPLHF.

The chain links TRBV5-8 to TRBJ1-4; D is possibly TRBD1 (5 bases). Looked up from germline, CDR1 is SGHTS and CDR2 is YDEGEE. V was shortened by 2 bases and J by 5 bases, with 10 bases between the two germline ends. This CDR3 spans 14 amino acids. The CDR3 DNA sequence: TGTGCCAGCAGCTTCGGGCAGGGAAATGAAAAACTGTTTTTT. Residues: CASSFGQGNEKLFF.

V and J are TRBV7-9 and TRBJ2-2; TRBD2 might be the D (5 bases). Per the germline V gene, CDR1 is SEHNR and CDR2 is FQNEAQ (reference sequence). The length of the CDR3 is 15 residues. Between the trimmed V and J ends, which lost 7 bases and 4 bases, there was a span of 16 bases. CDR3 DNA: TGTGCCAGCACCTCCCGTCGAGGGCCCACCGGGGAGCTGTTTTTT. It is translated as CASTSRRGPTGELFF.

Written as DNA, the CDR3 is TGCGCCAGCAGCTGGAGGGGGCCGACCGCGGTGAACACTGAAGCTTTCTTT. Translated, it gives CASSWRGPTAVNTEAFF. The chain links TRBV5-1 to TRBJ1-1; the match to TRBD1 covers 7 bases. V lost 3 bases to trimming and J lost 0 bases; unmatched junction nucleotides: 11. The CDR3 length is 17 residues. The germline gives CDR1 SGHRS, CDR2 YFSETQ.